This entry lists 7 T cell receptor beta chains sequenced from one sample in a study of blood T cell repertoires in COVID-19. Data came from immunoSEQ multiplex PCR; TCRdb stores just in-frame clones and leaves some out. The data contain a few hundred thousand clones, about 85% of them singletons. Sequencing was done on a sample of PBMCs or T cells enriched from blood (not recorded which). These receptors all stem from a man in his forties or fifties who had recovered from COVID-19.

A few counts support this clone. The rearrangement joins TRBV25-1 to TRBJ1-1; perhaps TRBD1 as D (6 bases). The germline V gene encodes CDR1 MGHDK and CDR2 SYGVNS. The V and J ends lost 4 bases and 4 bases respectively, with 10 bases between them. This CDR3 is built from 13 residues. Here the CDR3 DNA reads TGTGCCAGCAGTGCAGGGGCGGCCACTGAAGCTTTCTTT. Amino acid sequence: CASSAGAATEAFF.

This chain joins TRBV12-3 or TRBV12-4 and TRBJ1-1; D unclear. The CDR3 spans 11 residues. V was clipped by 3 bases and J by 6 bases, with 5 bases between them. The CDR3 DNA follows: TGTGCCAGCAGTTTTCTTGCTGAAGCTTTCTTT. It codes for CASSFLAEAFF.

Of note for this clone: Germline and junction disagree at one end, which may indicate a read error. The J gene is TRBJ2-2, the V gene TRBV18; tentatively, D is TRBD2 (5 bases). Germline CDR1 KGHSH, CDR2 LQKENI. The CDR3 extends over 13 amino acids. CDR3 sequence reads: CASSPLEAGELFF. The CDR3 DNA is TGTGCCAGCTCGCCACTAGAGGCCGGGGAGCTGTTTTTT.

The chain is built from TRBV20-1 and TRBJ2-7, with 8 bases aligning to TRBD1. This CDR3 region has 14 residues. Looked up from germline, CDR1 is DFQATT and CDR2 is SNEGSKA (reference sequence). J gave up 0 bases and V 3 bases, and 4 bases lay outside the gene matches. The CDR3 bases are TGCAGTGCTAGTCACAGGGGGAGCTCCTACGAGCAGTACTTC. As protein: CSASHRGSSYEQYF.

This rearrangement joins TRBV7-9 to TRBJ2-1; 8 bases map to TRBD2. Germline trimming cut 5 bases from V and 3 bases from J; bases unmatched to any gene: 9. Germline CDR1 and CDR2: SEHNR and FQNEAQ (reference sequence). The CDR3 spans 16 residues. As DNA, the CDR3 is TGTGCCAGCAGCCCAGCGGGGGCCCAAAGCTACAATGAGCAGTTCTTC. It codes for CASSPAGAQSYNEQFF.

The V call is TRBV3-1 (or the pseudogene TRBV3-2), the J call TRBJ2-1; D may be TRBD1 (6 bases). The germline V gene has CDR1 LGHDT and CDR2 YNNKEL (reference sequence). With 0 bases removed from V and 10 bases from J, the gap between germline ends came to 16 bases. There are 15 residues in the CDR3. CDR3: CASSQEAGRGREQFF. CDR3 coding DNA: TGTGCCAGCAGCCAAGAAGCTGGCAGGGGACGGGAGCAGTTCTTC.

The CDR3 spells CASSAVPGNTIYF. The CDR3 DNA follows: TGTGCCAGCAGCGCGGTCCCTGGAAACACCATATATTTT. The chain carries TRBV9 and TRBJ1-3; D call uncertain. This CDR3 contains 13 residues. The germline gives CDR1 SGDLS, CDR2 YYNGEE. V shed 3 bases and J shed 2 bases, with 6 bases lying between them.